Sequencing of this TCR beta chain was carried out in a study of blood T cell repertoires in COVID-19. Sequencing was performed with immunoSEQ multiplex PCR; in TCRdb, only in-frame clones are kept and a portion is missing. The sample has tens of thousands of clones; more than 85% are singletons. Unmatched junction bases numbered 8, after V lost 10 bases and J lost 0 bases. The CDR3 runs 15 residues. Germline CDR1 MNHEY, CDR2 SVGAGI. The sequenced sample consisted of peripheral blood. The receptor comes from a man aged 60 to 69 with acute or convalescent COVID-19. V and J are TRBV6-5 and TRBJ2-1; 8 nucleotides align to TRBD2. CDR3 in amino acids: CATTRGASSYNEQFF. CDR3 sequence (DNA): TGTGCCACCACGCGGGGGGCTAGCTCCTACAATGAGCAGTTCTTC.